Here is one T cell receptor (beta chain) with its context. What it binds is unknown. Brentuximab vedotin exposure varied among the patients, all of whom had relapsed after autologous stem cell transplantation. The CD4+ T cells used were purified from thawed PBMCs through magnetic negative selection. This specimen belongs to a study of PD-1 blockade in classical Hodgkin lymphoma. Study-level findings and limits: Before treatment, TCR diversity in newly diagnosed patients was reportedly lower than in healthy donors. The repertoire differences lack a defined cause, possibly disease activity or prior therapy.

The CDR3 runs to 18 residues. CDR1 is SNHLY and CDR2 is FYNNEI in the germline V gene. V lost 6 bases to trimming and J lost 0 bases; unmatched junction nucleotides: 8. Produced via immunoSEQ multiplex PCR; TCRdb's table is partial and in-frame only. The data contain about 6,800 clones, roughly 85% of them seen just once; the ten biggest clones take up approximately 2.5%. This rearrangement joins TRBV2 to TRBJ1-6; 10 positions match TRBD1. Sequenced here: CD4+ T cells from blood, sampled at baseline. The sequence was obtained from a human donor with classical Hodgkin lymphoma. CDR3: CASRGGQGFGSYNSPLHF. The CDR3 DNA reads as TGTGCCAGCAGGGGGGGACAGGGGTTCGGCTCCTATAATTCACCCCTCCACTTT. The full variable domain, completed using reference TRBV2 and TRBJ1-6, is EPEVTQTPSHQVTQMGQEVILRCVPISNHLYFYWYRQILGQKVEFLVSFYNNEISEKSEIFDDQFSVERPDGSNFTLKIRSTKLEDSAMYFCASRGGQGFGSYNSPLHFGNGTRLTVT.